Below are 24 T cell receptor beta chains sequenced from a single sample in a study of CD8 T cells in ankylosing spondylitis. A single record per CDR3 protein comes from TCRdb applying MiXCR to the 5' RACE reads. The sample includes roughly 130,000 distinct CDR3 sequences, approximately 9.2% of them seen just once. Sequencing was performed on synovial fluid, either unsorted or a sorted T cell fraction (not recorded which). The receptors were gathered from a male donor with ankylosing spondylitis.

The V call is TRBV5-6, the J call TRBJ1-2; D not certain. Trimming removed 6 bases from V and 0 bases from J, with 6 bases in between. Germline assignment: CDR1 SGHDT and CDR2 YYEEEE. The CDR3 is 12 residues long. The CDR3 region has the DNA TGTGCCAGCACGGGAGCTAACTATGGCTACACCTTC. Translating gives CASTGANYGYTF. Full variable domain (outside the CDR3, taken from reference TRBV5-6 and TRBJ1-2): DAGVTQSPTHLIKTRGQQVTLRCSPKSGHDTVSWYQQALGQGPQFIFQYYEEEERQRGNFPDRFSGHQFPNYSSELNVNALLLGDSALYLCASTGANYGYTFGSGTRLTVV.

The chain uses TRBV30 and TRBJ2-7; TRBD1 matches at 7 bases. Germline V CDR1 and CDR2: GTSNPN, SVGIG (reference sequence). The CDR3 is made up of 14 amino acids. V shed 4 bases and J 0 bases; nucleotides not matched to a gene: 6. The CDR3 DNA follows: TGTGCCTGGACCCCCGGGACAGTCTCCTACGAGCAGTACTTC. It translates to CAWTPGTVSYEQYF.

The sample holds many counts of this clonotype. The chain combines TRBV12-5 with TRBJ1-2, with a tentative D call TRBD1 (5 bases). V lost 1 base and J 5 bases, leaving 8 bases between the germline ends. There are 13 residues in the CDR3. Germline-derived CDR1 and CDR2 are LGHNT and FRNRAP. CDR3 in DNA: TGTGCTAGTGGTTTGGAACAGGTGTATGGCTACACCTTC. It yields the protein CASGLEQVYGYTF.

This clonotype was picked up a small number of times. The gene calls are TRBV5-5 and TRBJ2-1, with 8 bases matching TRBD2. Looked up from germline, CDR1 is SGHKS and CDR2 is YYEKEE (reference sequence). CDR3 length equals 15 residues. The V gene end was trimmed by 6 bases and the J gene end by 9 bases; junction bases not matched to a gene: 14. The CDR3 DNA follows: TGTGCCAGCACCAACAACCGAGTCGGGAGGGGTGAGCAGTTCTTC. It codes for CASTNNRVGRGEQFF.

In this sample, this clonotype turned up a few times. The chain has TRBV20-1 and TRBJ2-1, with D uncertain. This CDR3 region has 15 residues. V shed 3 bases and J shed 3 bases, with 15 bases lying between them. Per the germline V gene, CDR1 is DFQATT and CDR2 is SNEGSKA (reference sequence). The CDR3 is CSASGPLIFYNEQFF. CDR3 DNA: TGCAGTGCTAGTGGGCCCCTTATTTTCTACAATGAGCAGTTCTTC.

This clonotype was counted many times. The J gene is TRBJ2-7, the V gene TRBV5-1; D may match TRBD1 or TRBD2 (6 bases each). V shed 4 bases and J shed 1 base, with 12 bases lying between them. Germline loops: CDR1 SGHRS, CDR2 YFSETQ. The CDR3 runs 14 residues. The CDR3 nucleotides are TGCGCCAGCAGCAGGGGGGACCGATCCTACGAGCAGTACTTC. Encoded protein: CASSRGDRSYEQYF. Supplemented by reference TRBV5-1 and TRBJ2-7, the full variable domain reads KAGVTQTPRYLIKTRGQQVTLSCSPISGHRSVSWYQQTPGQGLQFLFEYFSETQRNKGNFPGRFSGRQFSNSRSEMNVSTLELGDSALYLCASSRGDRSYEQYFGPGTRLTVT.

This clonotype was seen more than once but under ten times. The chain employs TRBV10-3 and TRBJ1-1, with a possible D match to TRBD1 (5 bases). Germline loops: CDR1 ENHRY, CDR2 SYGVKD. The length of the CDR3 is 14 residues. With 2 bases removed from V and 1 base from J, the gap between germline ends came to 8 bases. The CDR3 reads CAISEGGSNTEAFF. The CDR3 nucleotides read TGTGCCATCAGTGAGGGGGGATCGAACACTGAAGCTTTCTTT.

This chain connects TRBV28 to TRBJ2-7, with D maybe TRBD2 (6 bases). CDR3 length: 12 amino acids. The germline V gene encodes CDR1 MDHEN and CDR2 SYDVKM. Trimming shortened V by 7 bases and J by 3 bases, and 10 bases separated the two germline ends. The CDR3 DNA reads as TGTGCCAGCACGCACGGGGGCTACGAGCAGTACTTC. Residues: CASTHGGYEQYF. Filled out from reference TRBV28 and TRBJ2-7, the complete variable domain reads DVKVTQSSRYLVKRTGEKVFLECVQDMDHENMFWYRQDPGLGLRLIYFSYDVKMKEKGDIPEGYSVSREKKERFSLILESASTNQTSMYLCASTHGGYEQYFGPGTRLTVT.

This clonotype was seen at least ten times. The chain joins TRBV6-1 to TRBJ1-6, with 8 nucleotides matching TRBD1. The CDR3 length is 15 residues. The germline V gene has CDR1 MNHNS and CDR2 SASEGT. V dropped 5 bases and J dropped 9; count of bases not matched to a gene: 9. Here the CDR3 DNA reads TGTGCCAGCAGTCCCAGGACAGGGACTAGTTCACCCCTCCACTTT. Encoded protein: CASSPRTGTSSPLHF.

This clonotype showed up just a few times. The gene calls are TRBV6-1 and TRBJ2-3; 11 nucleotides align to TRBD2. Germline V gene data show CDR1 as MNHNS and CDR2 as SASEGT. The CDR3 contains 14 residues. V dropped 5 bases and J dropped 4; count of bases not matched to a gene: 2. The CDR3 bases are TGTGCCAGCAGTAGACTAGCGGGACCAGATACGCAGTATTTT. Its translation is CASSRLAGPDTQYF.

This clonotype occurred many times. The genes are TRBV7-9 and TRBJ2-5, with TRBD1 matching 8 bases. This CDR3 has 15 residues. The germline V gene has CDR1 SEHNR and CDR2 FQNEAQ (reference sequence). V shed 5 bases, J shed 4 bases, and the junction held 9 bases outside the gene matches. The CDR3, as DNA: TGTGCCAGCAGCAGCCTGACAGGGGCTACAGAGACCCAGTACTTC. It is translated as CASSSLTGATETQYF.

This clonotype was counted a few times. This chain connects TRBV25-1 to TRBJ2-7, with D hard to call. This CDR3 is 14 amino acids long. Germline V gene lookup returns CDR1 MGHDK and CDR2 SYGVNS. The V gene lost 5 bases and the J gene lost 1 base, with 12 bases spanning the gap. The CDR3 DNA reads as TGTGCCAGCAGTCCCCCCCGAGCTTCCTACGAGCAGTACTTC. This translates into CASSPPRASYEQYF.

The chain employs TRBV5-1 and TRBJ2-1; no clear D gene. The V end was cut by 1 base, the J end by 5 bases, with 4 bases between. The CDR3 covers 12 residues. Germline assignment: CDR1 SGHRS and CDR2 YFSETQ. The DNA of the CDR3 is TGCGCCAGCAGCTTGACCGACAATGAGCAGTTCTTC. Translated, it gives CASSLTDNEQFF.

This clonotype was picked up many times. The chain has TRBV5-1 and TRBJ1-2; D gene ambiguous. This CDR3 contains 14 residues. V was clipped by 5 bases and J by 7 bases, with 18 bases between them. CDR1 SGHRS and CDR2 YFSETQ come from the germline V gene. The DNA for the CDR3 is TGCGCCAGCAGAATTGAAGGGAAGTTAGGTGGCTACACCTTC. It codes for CASRIEGKLGGYTF.

Many counts were recorded for this clonotype. The rearrangement links TRBV7-6 to TRBJ1-2; TRBD1 matches at 11 bases. Germline assignment: CDR1 SGHVS and CDR2 FNYEAQ. The CDR3 loop spans 14 amino acids. After removal of 5 bases from V and 5 bases from J, the junction contained 4 bases not matched to a gene. CDR3 coding DNA: TGTGCCAGCAGCAGGGGGACAGGGGGGTATGGCTACACCTTC. Its translation is CASSRGTGGYGYTF.

This clonotype showed up many times. The chain recombines TRBV20-1 with TRBJ2-5, with 9 bases lining up with TRBD2. The CDR3 has 12 residues. The junction had 3 bases not matched to a gene; V was cut back by 5 bases and J by 5 bases. CDR1 and CDR2 from the germline V gene are DFQATT and SNEGSKA (reference sequence). CDR3 loop: CSASSGTETQYF. DNA of the CDR3: TGCAGTGCTTCTAGCGGGACTGAGACCCAGTACTTC.

The chain combines TRBV6-5 with TRBJ1-1; TRBD1 is a possible D gene (5 bases). The germline V gene encodes CDR1 MNHEY and CDR2 SVGAGI. Trimming pared 2 bases from V and 8 bases from J, leaving 18 bases between. The length of the CDR3 is 15 residues. The CDR3 reads CASSYLGQRSPEAFF. For the CDR3, the DNA is TGTGCCAGCAGTTACCTTGGACAAAGGTCCCCCGAAGCTTTCTTT.

The V call is TRBV7-8, the J call TRBJ1-1, with unresolved D. This CDR3 is 13 amino acids long. V shed 5 bases and J shed 10 bases, with 17 bases lying between them. Germline CDR1 reads SGHVS; CDR2 reads FQNEAQ. CDR3 amino acids: CASSAGLRWGAFF. In nucleotides, the CDR3 is TGTGCCAGCAGCGCCGGGCTCAGATGGGGAGCTTTCTTT.

Here the CDR3 reads CSARQAKETQYF. The DNA of the CDR3 is TGCAGTGCTAGACAGGCTAAAGAGACCCAGTACTTC. The chain has TRBV20-1 and TRBJ2-5; D ambiguous. Trimming pared 2 bases from V and 3 bases from J, leaving 7 bases between. CDR1 DFQATT and CDR2 SNEGSKA come from the germline V gene (reference sequence). This CDR3 has 12 residues.

This clonotype was seen a few times. This chain links TRBV20-1 with TRBJ2-7; D tentatively fits TRBD1 or TRBD2 (6 bases each). Germline V gene lookup returns CDR1 DFQATT and CDR2 SNEGSKA (reference sequence). Trimming cost V 6 bases and J 5 bases, with 14 bases left between them. This CDR3 has 12 amino acids. This CDR3 is CSANSRGHEQYF. For the CDR3, the DNA is TGCAGTGCGAACAGCCGGGGGCACGAGCAGTACTTC.

This clonotype was recorded at least ten times. The chain carries TRBV12-3 or TRBV12-4 and TRBJ2-5; 7 positions match TRBD2. V lost 0 bases and J lost 2; bases outside the gene matches: 0. The CDR3 is 14 residues long. CDR3 in amino acids: CASSLAGGQETQYF. In DNA, the CDR3 is TGTGCCAGCAGTTTAGCGGGGGGGCAAGAGACCCAGTACTTC.

V gene TRBV4-2 combines with J gene TRBJ2-3, with 8 bases lining up with TRBD2. Losses at the gene ends were 6 bases for V and 3 bases for J; bases not matched to a gene: 5. Germline V gene lookup returns CDR1 LGHNA and CDR2 YNFKEQ. CDR3 size: 14 residues. This CDR3 is CASRQRGLTDTQYF. The CDR3 DNA is TGTGCCAGCAGACAGCGGGGGTTAACAGATACGCAGTATTTT.

Points on this clonotype: Given a much more abundant clone one base away, this may be a read error. The chain links TRBV10-3 to TRBJ2-5; no definite D call. The CDR3 contains 16 residues. Between the trimmed V and J ends, which lost 0 bases and 7 bases, there was a span of 18 bases. CDR1 and CDR2 from the germline V gene are ENHRY and SYGVKD. The CDR3 loop reads CAISESFVDLRTTQYF. The CDR3 region has the DNA TGTGCCATCAGTGAGTCGTTCGTGGACCTCAGGACGACCCAGTACTTC.

This clonotype was observed many times. The chain recombines TRBV7-9 with TRBJ2-1; 7 bases are a match to TRBD1. Germline assignment: CDR1 SEHNR and CDR2 FQNEAQ (reference sequence). This CDR3 spans 15 amino acids. The V and J ends lost 6 bases and 2 bases, in that order; junction bases with no gene match: 7. The CDR3, as DNA: TGTGCCAGCAGTTCACAGGGGCCAACCTACAATGAGCAGTTCTTC. Its protein product is CASSSQGPTYNEQFF.